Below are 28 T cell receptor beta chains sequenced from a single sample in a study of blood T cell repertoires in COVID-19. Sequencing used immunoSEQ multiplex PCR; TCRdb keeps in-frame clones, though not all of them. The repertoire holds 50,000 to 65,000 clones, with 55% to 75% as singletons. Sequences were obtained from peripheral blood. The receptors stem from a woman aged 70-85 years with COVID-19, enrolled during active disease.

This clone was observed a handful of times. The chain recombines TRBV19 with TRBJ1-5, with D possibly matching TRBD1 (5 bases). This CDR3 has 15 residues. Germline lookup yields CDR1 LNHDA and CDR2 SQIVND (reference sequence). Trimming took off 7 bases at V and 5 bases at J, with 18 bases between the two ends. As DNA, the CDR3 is TGTGCCAGTACCCCGCGGGGGGGTTCGGATCAGCCCCAGCATTTT. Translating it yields CASTPRGGSDQPQHF.

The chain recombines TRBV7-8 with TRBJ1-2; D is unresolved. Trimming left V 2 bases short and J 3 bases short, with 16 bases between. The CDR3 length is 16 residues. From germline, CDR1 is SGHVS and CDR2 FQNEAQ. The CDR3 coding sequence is TGTGCCAGCAGCTTATTCGTGGGGTCCGGGGACTATGGCTACACCTTC. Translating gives CASSLFVGSGDYGYTF. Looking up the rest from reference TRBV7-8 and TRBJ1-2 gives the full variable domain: GAGVSQSPRYKVAKRGQDVALRCDPISGHVSLFWYQQALGQGPEFLTYFQNEAQLDKSGLPSDRFFAERPEGSVSTLKIQRTQQEDSAVYLCASSLFVGSGDYGYTFGSGTRLTVV.

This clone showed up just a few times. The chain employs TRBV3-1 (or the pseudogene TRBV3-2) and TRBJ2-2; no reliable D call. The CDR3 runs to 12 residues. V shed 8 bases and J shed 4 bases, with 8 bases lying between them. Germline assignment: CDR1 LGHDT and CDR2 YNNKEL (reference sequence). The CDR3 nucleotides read TGTGCCAGCCTGGCTGGCACCGGGGAGCTGTTTTTT. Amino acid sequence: CASLAGTGELFF.

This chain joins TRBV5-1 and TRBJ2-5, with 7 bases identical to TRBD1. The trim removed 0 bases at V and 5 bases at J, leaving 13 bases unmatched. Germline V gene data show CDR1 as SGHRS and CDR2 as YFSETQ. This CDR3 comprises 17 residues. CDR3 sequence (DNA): TGCGCCAGCAGCTTGGCGGGTCGGGGAGCCAGGGGGGAGACCCAGTACTTC. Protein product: CASSLAGRGARGETQYF. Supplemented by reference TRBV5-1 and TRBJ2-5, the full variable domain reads KAGVTQTPRYLIKTRGQQVTLSCSPISGHRSVSWYQQTPGQGLQFLFEYFSETQRNKGNFPGRFSGRQFSNSRSEMNVSTLELGDSALYLCASSLAGRGARGETQYFGPGTRLLVL.

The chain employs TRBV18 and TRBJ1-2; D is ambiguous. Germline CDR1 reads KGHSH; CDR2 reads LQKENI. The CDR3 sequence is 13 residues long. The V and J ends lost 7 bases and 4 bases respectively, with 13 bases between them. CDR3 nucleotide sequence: TGTGCCAGCTACTCCGGGGAACCCTATGGCTACACCTTC. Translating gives CASYSGEPYGYTF.

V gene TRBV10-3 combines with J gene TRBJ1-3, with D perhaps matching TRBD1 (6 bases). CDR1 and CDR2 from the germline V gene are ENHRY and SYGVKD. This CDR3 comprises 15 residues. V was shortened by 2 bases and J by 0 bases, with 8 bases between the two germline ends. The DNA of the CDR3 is TGTGCCATCAGTGAGGACAGGAGCTCTGGAAACACCATATATTTT. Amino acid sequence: CAISEDRSSGNTIYF.

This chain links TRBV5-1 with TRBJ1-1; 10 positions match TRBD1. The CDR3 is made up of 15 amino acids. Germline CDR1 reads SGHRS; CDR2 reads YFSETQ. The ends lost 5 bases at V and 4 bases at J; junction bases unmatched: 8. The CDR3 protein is CASRGQGGVGTEAFF. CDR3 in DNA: TGCGCCAGCAGAGGACAGGGGGGCGTGGGCACTGAAGCTTTCTTT.

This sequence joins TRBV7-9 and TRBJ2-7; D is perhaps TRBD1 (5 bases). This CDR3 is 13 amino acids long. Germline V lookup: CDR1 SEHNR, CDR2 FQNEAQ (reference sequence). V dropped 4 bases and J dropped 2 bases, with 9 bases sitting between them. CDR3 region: CASSSTATYEQYF. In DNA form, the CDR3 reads TGTGCCAGCAGCTCGACAGCTACCTACGAGCAGTACTTC.

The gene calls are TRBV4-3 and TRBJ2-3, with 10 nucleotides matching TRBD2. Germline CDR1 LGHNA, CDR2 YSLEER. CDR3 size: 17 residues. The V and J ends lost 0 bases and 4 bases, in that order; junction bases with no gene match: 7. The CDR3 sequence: CASSQDNQRGGADTQYF. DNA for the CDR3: TGCGCCAGCAGCCAAGATAACCAGCGGGGGGGCGCAGATACGCAGTATTTT.

DNA for the CDR3: TGTGCCAGCAGTGACTCAAGCGTCACCGGGGAGCTGTTTTTT. Protein: CASSDSSVTGELFF. The V and J genes are TRBV6-4 and TRBJ2-2; D gene ambiguous. The CDR3 totals 14 residues. V was trimmed by 0 bases and J by 4 bases, leaving 6 bases between them. CDR1 is MRHNA, CDR2 SNTAGT, per germline.

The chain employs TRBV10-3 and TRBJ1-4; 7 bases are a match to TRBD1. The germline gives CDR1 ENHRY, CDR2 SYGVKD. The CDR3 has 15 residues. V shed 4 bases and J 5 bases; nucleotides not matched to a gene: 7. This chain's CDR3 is CAISGTGQVNEKLFF. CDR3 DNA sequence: TGTGCCATCAGTGGGACCGGACAGGTGAATGAAAAACTGTTTTTT.

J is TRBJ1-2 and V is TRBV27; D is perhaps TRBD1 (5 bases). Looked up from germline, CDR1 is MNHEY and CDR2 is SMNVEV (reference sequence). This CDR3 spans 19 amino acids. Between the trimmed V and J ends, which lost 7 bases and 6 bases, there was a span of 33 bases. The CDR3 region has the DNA TGTGCCAGCACCCTCAGACCCAGGGAGGACCCGACTTACTCGGATGGCTACACCTTC. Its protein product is CASTLRPREDPTYSDGYTF.

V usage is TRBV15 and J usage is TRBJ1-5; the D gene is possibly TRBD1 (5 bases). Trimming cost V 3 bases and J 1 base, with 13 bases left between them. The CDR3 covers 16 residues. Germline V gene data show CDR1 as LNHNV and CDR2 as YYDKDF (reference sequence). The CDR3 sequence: CATSRGERGSNQPQHF. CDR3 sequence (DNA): TGTGCCACCAGCAGGGGGGAACGGGGGAGCAATCAGCCCCAGCATTTT.

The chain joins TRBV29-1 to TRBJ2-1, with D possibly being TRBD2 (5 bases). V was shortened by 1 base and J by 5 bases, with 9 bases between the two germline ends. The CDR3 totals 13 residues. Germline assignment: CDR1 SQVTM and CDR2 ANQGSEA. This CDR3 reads CSVEVAPDNEQFF. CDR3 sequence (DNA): TGCAGCGTTGAAGTAGCGCCCGACAATGAGCAGTTCTTC.

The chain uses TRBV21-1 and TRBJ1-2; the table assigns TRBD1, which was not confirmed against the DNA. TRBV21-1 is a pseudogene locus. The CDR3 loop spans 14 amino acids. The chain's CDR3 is CASTPTGRLYGYTF. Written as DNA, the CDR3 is TGTGCCAGCACCCCTACAGGGCGGTTATATGGCTACACCTTC.

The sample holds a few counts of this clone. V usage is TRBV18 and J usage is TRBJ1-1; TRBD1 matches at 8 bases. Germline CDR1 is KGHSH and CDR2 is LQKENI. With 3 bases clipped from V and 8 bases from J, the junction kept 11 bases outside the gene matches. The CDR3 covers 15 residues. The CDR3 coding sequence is TGTGCCAGCTCACCCCAGGGGGCGCAGATATGGGAAGCTTTCTTT. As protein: CASSPQGAQIWEAFF.

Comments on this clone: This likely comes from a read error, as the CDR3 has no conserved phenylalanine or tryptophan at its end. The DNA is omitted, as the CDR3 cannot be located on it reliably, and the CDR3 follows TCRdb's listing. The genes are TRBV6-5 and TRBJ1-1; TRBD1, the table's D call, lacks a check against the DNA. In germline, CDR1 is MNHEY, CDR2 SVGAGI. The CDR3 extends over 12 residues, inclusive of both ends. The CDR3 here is CASSYTDRRRLL.

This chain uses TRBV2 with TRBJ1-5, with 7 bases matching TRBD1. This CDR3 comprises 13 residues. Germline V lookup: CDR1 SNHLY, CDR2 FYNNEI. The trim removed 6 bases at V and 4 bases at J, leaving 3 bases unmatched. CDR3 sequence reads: CASSQTGNQPQHF. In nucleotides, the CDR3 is TGTGCCAGCAGCCAGACAGGGAATCAGCCCCAGCATTTT. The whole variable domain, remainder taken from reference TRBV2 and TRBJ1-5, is EPEVTQTPSHQVTQMGQEVILRCVPISNHLYFYWYRQILGQKVEFLVSFYNNEISEKSEIFDDQFSVERPDGSNFTLKIRSTKLEDSAMYFCASSQTGNQPQHFGDGTRLSIL.

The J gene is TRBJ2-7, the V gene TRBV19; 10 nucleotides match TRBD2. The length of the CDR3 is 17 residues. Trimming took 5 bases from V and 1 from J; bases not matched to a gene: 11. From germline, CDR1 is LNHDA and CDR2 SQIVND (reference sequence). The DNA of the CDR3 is TGTGCCAGTAGTGAGGGAATGGCACTAGCGGGGTCCTACGAGCAGTACTTC. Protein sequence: CASSEGMALAGSYEQYF.

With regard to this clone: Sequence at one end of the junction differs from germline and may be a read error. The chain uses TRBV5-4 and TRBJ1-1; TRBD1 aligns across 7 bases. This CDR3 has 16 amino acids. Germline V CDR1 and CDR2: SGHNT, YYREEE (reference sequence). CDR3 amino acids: CASSLQGGRMNTEAFF. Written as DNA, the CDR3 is TGTGCCAGCAGCTTGCAGGGGGGCAGGATGAACACTGAAGCTTTCTTC.

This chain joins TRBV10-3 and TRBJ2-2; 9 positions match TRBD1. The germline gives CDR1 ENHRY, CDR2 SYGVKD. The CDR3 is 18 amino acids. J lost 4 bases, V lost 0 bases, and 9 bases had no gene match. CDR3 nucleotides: TGTGCCATCAGTGAGTCGACTGGACAGGGGACCTCCACCGGGGAGCTGTTTTTT. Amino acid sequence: CAISESTGQGTSTGELFF.

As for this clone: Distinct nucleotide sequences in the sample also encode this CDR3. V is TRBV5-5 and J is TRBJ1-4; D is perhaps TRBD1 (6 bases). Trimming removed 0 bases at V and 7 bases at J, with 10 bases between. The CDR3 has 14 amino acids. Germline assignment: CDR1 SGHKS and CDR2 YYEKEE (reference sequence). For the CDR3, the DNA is TGTGCCAGCAGCTTGGGTACCAGGGGTGAAAAACTGTTTTTT. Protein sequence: CASSLGTRGEKLFF.

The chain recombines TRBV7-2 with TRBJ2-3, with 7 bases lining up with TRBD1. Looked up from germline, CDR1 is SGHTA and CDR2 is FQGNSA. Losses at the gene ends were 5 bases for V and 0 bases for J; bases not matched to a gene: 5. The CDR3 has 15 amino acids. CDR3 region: CASSLTGASTDTQYF. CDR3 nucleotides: TGTGCCAGCAGCCTTACAGGGGCGAGCACAGATACGCAGTATTTT.

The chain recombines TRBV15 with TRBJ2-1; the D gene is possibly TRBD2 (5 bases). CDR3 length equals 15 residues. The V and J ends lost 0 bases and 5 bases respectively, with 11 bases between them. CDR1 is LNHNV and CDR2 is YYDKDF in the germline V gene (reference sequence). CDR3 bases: TGTGCCACCAGCAGAGATAGGTTCGGGGACAATGAGCAGTTCTTC. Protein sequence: CATSRDRFGDNEQFF.

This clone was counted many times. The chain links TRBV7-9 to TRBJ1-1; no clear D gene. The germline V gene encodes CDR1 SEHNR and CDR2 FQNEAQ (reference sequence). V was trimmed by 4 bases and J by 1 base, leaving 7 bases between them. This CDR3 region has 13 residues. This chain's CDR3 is CASSSSENTEAFF. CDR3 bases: TGTGCCAGCAGCTCTTCAGAGAACACTGAAGCTTTCTTT.

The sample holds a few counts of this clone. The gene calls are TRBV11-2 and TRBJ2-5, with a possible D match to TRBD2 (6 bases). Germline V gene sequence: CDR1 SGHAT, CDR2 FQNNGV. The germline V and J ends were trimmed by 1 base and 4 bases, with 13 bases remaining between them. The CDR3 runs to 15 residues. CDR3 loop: CASSLVTGVGETQYF. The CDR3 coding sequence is TGTGCCAGCAGCTTAGTGACGGGAGTAGGAGAGACCCAGTACTTC.

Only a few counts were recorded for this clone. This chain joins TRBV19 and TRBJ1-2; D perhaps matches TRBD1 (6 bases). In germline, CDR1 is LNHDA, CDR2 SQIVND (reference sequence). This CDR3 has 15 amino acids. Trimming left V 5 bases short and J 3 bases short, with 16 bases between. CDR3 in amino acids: CASSSPGQGDYGYTF. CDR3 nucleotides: TGTGCCAGTAGTTCACCGGGACAAGGAGACTATGGCTACACCTTC. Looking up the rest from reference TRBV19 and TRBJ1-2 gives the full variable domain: DGGITQSPKYLFRKEGQNVTLSCEQNLNHDAMYWYRQDPGQGLRLIYYSQIVNDFQKGDIAEGYSVSREKKESFPLTVTSAQKNPTAFYLCASSSPGQGDYGYTFGSGTRLTVV.

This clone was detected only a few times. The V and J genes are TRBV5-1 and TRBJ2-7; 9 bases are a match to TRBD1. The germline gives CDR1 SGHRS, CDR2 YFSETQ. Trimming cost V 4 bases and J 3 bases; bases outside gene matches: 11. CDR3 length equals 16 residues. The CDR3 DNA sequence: TGCGCCAGCAGCCTTGGGGGACAGGGTAACTTCTACGAGCAGTACTTC. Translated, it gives CASSLGGQGNFYEQYF.